This entry lists 17 T cell receptor beta chains sequenced from one sample in a study of identical twins. TCRdb ran MiXCR on the 5' RACE reads and lists one entry per CDR3 protein. Of 510,000 or so distinct CDR3 sequences detected, 13% to 15% appear once; the ten largest clones hold roughly 0.44%. These data were also filed under a second study, of yellow fever vaccine responses in identical twins.

Sequenced: CD4+ T cells sorted from blood. These receptors originate from a woman under 30 in good health.

This clonotype was detected only a few times. J is TRBJ2-3 and V is TRBV5-1; TRBD2 aligns across 13 bases. Germline V gives CDR1 SGHRS, CDR2 YFSETQ. The V segment lost 4 bases and the J segment 6 bases; nucleotides outside the gene matches: 11. The CDR3 extends over 17 amino acids. The CDR3 loop is CASSPRTSGGLGDTQYF. CDR3 coding DNA: TGCGCCAGCAGCCCGCGGACTAGCGGGGGTCTGGGGGATACGCAGTATTTT.

V usage is TRBV7-2 and J usage is TRBJ1-2; D possibly corresponds to TRBD1 (5 bases). CDR3 length equals 13 residues. Germline lookup yields CDR1 SGHTA and CDR2 FQGNSA. Trimming removed 5 bases from V and 7 bases from J, with 14 bases in between. CDR3 nucleotide sequence: TGTGCCAGCAGCCGCAGGGTCTACAGTGGCTACACCTTC. Translation gives CASSRRVYSGYTF.

The CDR3 bases are TGCAGTGCTAAGCCAGGGACTAGTAGCTCGGAGACCCAGTACTTC. Translating it yields CSAKPGTSSSETQYF. The chain recombines TRBV20-1 with TRBJ2-5; 8 bases are a match to TRBD2. V lost 4 bases and J lost 5; bases outside the gene matches: 12. Germline-derived CDR1 and CDR2 are DFQATT and SNEGSKA (reference sequence). This CDR3 comprises 15 residues.

The chain combines TRBV3-1 with TRBJ2-1, with 11 bases identical to TRBD2. The CDR3 runs to 16 residues. Germline trimming cut 5 bases from V and 7 bases from J; bases unmatched to any gene: 10. Germline V gives CDR1 LGHDT, CDR2 YNNKEL (reference sequence). CDR3 nucleotides: TGTGCCAGCAGCTTAATGCCTAGCGGGAGGAAAAATGAGCAGTTCTTC. This gives the protein CASSLMPSGRKNEQFF.

The chain links TRBV5-6 to TRBJ2-7, with TRBD2 identical over 15 bases. The germline gives CDR1 SGHDT, CDR2 YYEEEE. Unmatched junction bases numbered 6, after V lost 4 bases and J lost 4 bases. The CDR3 is made up of 16 amino acids. The chain's CDR3 is CASSPAGTSGRYEQYF. In nucleotides, the CDR3 is TGTGCCAGCAGCCCAGCCGGGACTAGCGGGAGGTACGAGCAGTACTTC.

In its sample, this clonotype was seen once. The chain uses TRBV28 and TRBJ2-1, with D tentatively TRBD1 (6 bases). This CDR3 spans 14 amino acids. Trimming took 8 bases from V and 4 from J, leaving 15 bases between them. The germline V gene encodes CDR1 MDHEN and CDR2 SYDVKM. The CDR3 bases are TGTGCCAGCGCACGCCCCGGACAGTACAATGAGCAGTTCTTC. This encodes CASARPGQYNEQFF.

This rearrangement joins TRBV12-3 or TRBV12-4 to TRBJ1-2; a possible D gene is TRBD1 (5 bases). The CDR3 has 14 residues. Trimming took off 0 bases at V and 4 bases at J, with 9 bases between the two ends. This chain's CDR3 is CASSLARTTYGYTF. CDR3 nucleotide sequence: TGTGCCAGCAGTTTAGCGCGGACAACCTATGGCTACACCTTC.

This clonotype was picked up a small number of times. The rearrangement joins TRBV24-1 to TRBJ2-1; TRBD2 agrees at 8 bases. The germline V gene has CDR1 KGHDR and CDR2 SFDVKD. The CDR3 totals 16 residues. The trim removed 2 bases at V and 8 bases at J, leaving 10 bases unmatched. Written as DNA, the CDR3 is TGTGCCACCAGTGATTCGACTAGCGTGAATCCGGATGAGCAGTTCTTC. Protein product: CATSDSTSVNPDEQFF.

This clonotype was seen more than once but under ten times. The chain uses TRBV6-2 or TRBV6-3 and TRBJ2-7; a possible D gene is TRBD1 (5 bases). This CDR3 is built from 13 residues. Per the germline V gene, CDR1 is MNHEY and CDR2 is SVGEGT. V was pared by 2 bases and J by 6 bases, with 11 bases between. For the CDR3, the DNA is TGTGCCAGCAGTTACCGGCCAGGGTCCGAGCAGTACGTC. Translating gives CASSYRPGSEQYV.

With regard to this clonotype: This CDR3 fails to terminate in the conserved phenylalanine or tryptophan, so it likely reflects a read error. The limits of the CDR3 on the DNA are not certain, so only TCRdb's listed CDR3 is given. The chain joins TRBV7-2 to TRBJ1-1; the D call in the table, TRBD1, was not verified against the DNA. The CDR3 region is 13 residues in length, termini included. Germline lookup yields CDR1 SGHTA and CDR2 FQGNSA. The CDR3 is CASSLATGHPTFV.

This chain uses TRBV28 with TRBJ1-4; D might be TRBD1 (6 bases). The V and J ends lost 3 bases and 8 bases respectively, with 13 bases between them. This CDR3 region has 14 residues. Germline loops: CDR1 MDHEN, CDR2 SYDVKM. CDR3 nucleotide sequence: TGTGCCAGCAGTTTGCCGGGGGCAGGCGAAAAACTGTTTTTT. This gives the protein CASSLPGAGEKLFF.

This clonotype has only a few counts. This sequence joins TRBV7-2 and TRBJ2-3; 9 bases are shared with TRBD2. The germline V gene encodes CDR1 SGHTA and CDR2 FQGNSA. The CDR3 has 16 amino acids. Trimming removed 6 bases from V and 8 bases from J; junction bases left unmatched: 15. DNA of the CDR3: TGTGCCAGCAGTTCCCGCCCCATAGCGGGAGTTGGTACGCAGTATTTT. As protein: CASSSRPIAGVGTQYF.

The rearrangement joins TRBV5-1 to TRBJ2-1; 10 positions match TRBD1. The CDR3 is 16 residues long. V was clipped by 3 bases and J by 2 bases; unmatched bases: 5. Germline CDR1 reads SGHRS; CDR2 reads YFSETQ. The CDR3 spells CASSWGQGRPYNEQFF. The DNA of the CDR3 is TGCGCCAGCAGCTGGGGACAGGGGAGGCCCTACAATGAGCAGTTCTTC.

In this sample, this clonotype turned up a few times. The chain recombines TRBV10-3 with TRBJ2-7; D call uncertain. V was clipped by 7 bases and J by 4 bases, with 8 bases between them. Germline lookup yields CDR1 ENHRY and CDR2 SYGVKD. The CDR3 sequence is 11 residues long. For the CDR3, the DNA is TGTGCCATCAATGACGGGTACGAGCAGTACTTC. The encoded protein is CAINDGYEQYF.

The chain couples TRBV6-1 to TRBJ2-7; 9 bases fit TRBD2. Trimming at V came to 6 bases and at J to 2 bases, leaving 8 bases not matched to a gene. Germline V gene data show CDR1 as MNHNS and CDR2 as SASEGT. The CDR3 is made up of 15 amino acids. DNA for the CDR3: TGTGCCAGCAGCCCTATAGCGGGAGCGACCTACGAGCAGTACTTC. The encoded protein is CASSPIAGATYEQYF.

The rearrangement links TRBV20-1 to TRBJ2-5; 7 bases match TRBD1. CDR3 length equals 15 residues. Germline V gives CDR1 DFQATT, CDR2 SNEGSKA (reference sequence). J lost 1 base, V lost 6 bases, and 11 bases had no gene match. CDR3 loop: CSARGIGQVQETQYF. The CDR3 DNA follows: TGCAGTGCCCGGGGTATCGGACAGGTCCAAGAGACCCAGTACTTC.

The chain recombines TRBV12-3 or TRBV12-4 with TRBJ1-2; D gene ambiguous. The CDR3 sequence is 14 residues long. V was cut by 6 bases and J by 4 bases, with 15 bases left in between. The CDR3 sequence: CASSFAPTSYGYTF. CDR3 in DNA: TGTGCCAGCAGCTTCGCCCCGACAAGCTATGGCTACACCTTC.